These T cell receptor beta chains were read from a single sample in a study of T cell responses to AZD1222 COVID-19 vaccine. Sequencing was performed with immunoSEQ multiplex PCR; in TCRdb, only in-frame clones are kept and a portion is missing. The sample has about 97,000 clones; about 82% are singletons. The specimen was peripheral blood, collected on day 0 of AZD1222 vaccination. These receptors were taken from an adult in good health. Both conserved end residues are trimmed from each CDR3.

TRBV11-2	TRBJ2-2	ASSPQVGEPGELF
TRBV19	TRBJ1-2	ATKGGSLYGYT
TRBV28	TRBJ2-5	ASSSDGQGETQY
TRBV12-3/TRBV12-4	TRBJ1-5	ASSFSGKPQH
TRBV12-3/TRBV12-4	TRBJ1-5	ASSSGGGQPQH
TRBV27	TRBJ1-2	ASSFSGDGYT
TRBV5-1	TRBJ2-7	ASRISSDEQY
TRBV15	TRBJ1-4	ATSRAQQTNEKLF
TRBV30	TRBJ2-3	AWAAGYTQY
TRBV5-1	TRBJ2-1	ASSSASGYNEQF
TRBV28	TRBJ2-1	ASRTQREGPSYNEQF
TRBV5-1	TRBJ1-2	ASSLEGQVYGYT
TRBV6-2/TRBV6-3	TRBJ1-2	ASSLLNYGYT
TRBV7-9	TRBJ1-1	ASSFRGADTEAF
TRBV9	TRBJ2-2	ASKRLANTGELF
TRBV28	TRBJ2-7	ASPPPGGNAPEQY
TRBV7-2	TRBJ1-2	ASSLPQVFYGYT
TRBV12-3/TRBV12-4	TRBJ2-7	ASSFYSGEQY
TRBV10-3	TRBJ2-3	AIRAADTQY
TRBV19	TRBJ2-3	ASSIEGQSTDTQY
TRBV13	TRBJ2-7	ASSKQDYEQY
TRBV5-6	TRBJ1-2	ASSTGTETYGYT
TRBV7-2	TRBJ1-3	ASSPGQGRGVYSRNTIY
TRBV27	TRBJ2-7	ASSSGTGGPTLREQY
TRBV4-1	TRBJ2-2	ASSQEIDLQNTGELF
TRBV5-1	TRBJ2-1	ASSLGGMSNEQF
TRBV6-2/TRBV6-3	TRBJ1-1	ASSPLSVNTEAF
TRBV27	TRBJ2-1	ASGPAGGTYNEQF
TRBV6-5	TRBJ1-5	ASSLRTGSQPQH
TRBV27	TRBJ2-7	ASSRGTAFPYEQY
TRBV28	TRBJ1-4	ATTRDRGPEKLF
TRBV28	TRBJ2-2	ASRRETGELF
TRBV5-1	TRBJ1-1	ASSWGTGASNTEAF
TRBV7-2	TRBJ1-1	ASSPTTDVPRAF
TRBV2	TRBJ2-6	ASIKSESGANVLT
TRBV7-9	TRBJ2-7	ASSLADGEQY
TRBV27	TRBJ2-7	ASSLSKGLGYEQY
TRBV9	TRBJ1-6	ASSVARSNSPLH
TRBV5-4	TRBJ2-3	ASSLGWREGRTDTQY
TRBV30	TRBJ1-5	AWSPKPRATNSNQPQH
TRBV27	TRBJ1-6	ASSLGQGASYNSPLH
TRBV11-3	TRBJ2-5	ASSLGTSGKETQY
TRBV30	TRBJ2-7	AWSVQAGTSGN
TRBV10-3	TRBJ1-1	AISDPRGAGTEAF